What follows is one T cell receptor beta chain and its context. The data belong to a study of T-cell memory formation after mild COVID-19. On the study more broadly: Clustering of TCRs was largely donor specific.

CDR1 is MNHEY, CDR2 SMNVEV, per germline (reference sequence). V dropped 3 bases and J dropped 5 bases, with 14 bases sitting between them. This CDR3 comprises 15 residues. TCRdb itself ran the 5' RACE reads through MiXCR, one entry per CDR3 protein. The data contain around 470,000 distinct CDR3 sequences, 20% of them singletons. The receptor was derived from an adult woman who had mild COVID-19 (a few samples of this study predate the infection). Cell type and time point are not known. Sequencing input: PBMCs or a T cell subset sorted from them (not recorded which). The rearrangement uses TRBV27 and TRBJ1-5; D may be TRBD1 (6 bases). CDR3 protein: CASSLYSGVDQPQHF. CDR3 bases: TGTGCCAGCAGTTTGTACTCAGGGGTGGATCAGCCCCAGCATTTT.